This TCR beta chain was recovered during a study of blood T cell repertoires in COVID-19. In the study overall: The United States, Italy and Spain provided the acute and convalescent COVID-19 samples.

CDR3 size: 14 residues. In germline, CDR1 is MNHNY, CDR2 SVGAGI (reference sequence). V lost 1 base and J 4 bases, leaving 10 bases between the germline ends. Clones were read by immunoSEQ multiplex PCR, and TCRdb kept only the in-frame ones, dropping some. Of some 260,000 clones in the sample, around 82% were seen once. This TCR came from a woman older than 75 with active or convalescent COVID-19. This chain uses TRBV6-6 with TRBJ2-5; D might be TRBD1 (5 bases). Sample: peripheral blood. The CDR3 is CASSYLQGGETQYF. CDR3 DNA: TGTGCCAGCAGTTACTTGCAGGGTGGAGAGACCCAGTACTTC.